The present TCR beta chain was sequenced within a study of cytotoxic CD8 clonotypes in ibrutinib-treated CLL. Across the study: Outcomes included some 24 partial and 2 complete responses; after median roughly 66 months, approximately 14 stayed remitted and roughly twelve progressed.

The CDR3 runs 15 residues. The V end was cut by 6 bases, the J end by 7 bases, with 21 bases between. Germline assignment: CDR1 MDHEN and CDR2 SYDVKM. Sequencing used immunoSEQ multiplex PCR; TCRdb keeps in-frame clones, though not all of them. The sample lists about 50,000 clones, roughly 85% occurring once. Points from the study as a whole: Clonality correlated strongly with circulating CD8+ T cells and exceeded age-matched healthy donors at baseline. Clonality went up at the time of ibrutinib response, stayed stable in sustained remission, and later dropped back toward its baseline level at progression.

With respect to this clone: Its antigen is not identified.

As input for TCR beta libraries, around 2.1 micrograms of genomic DNA came from cryopreserved PBMCs. The source of this sequence is a human donor with chronic lymphocytic leukemia. The genes are TRBV28 and TRBJ1-1; D possibly corresponds to TRBD1 (5 bases). The material was PBMCs, obtained after 24 months of ibrutinib treatment. This CDR3 reads CASSDTPGRSGEAFF. CDR3 DNA sequence: TGTGCCAGCAGCGACACCCCAGGGCGGTCCGGTGAAGCTTTCTTT. The whole variable domain, remainder taken from reference TRBV28 and TRBJ1-1, is DVKVTQSSRYLVKRTGEKVFLECVQDMDHENMFWYRQDPGLGLRLIYFSYDVKMKEKGDIPEGYSVSREKKERFSLILESASTNQTSMYLCASSDTPGRSGEAFFGQGTRLTVV.